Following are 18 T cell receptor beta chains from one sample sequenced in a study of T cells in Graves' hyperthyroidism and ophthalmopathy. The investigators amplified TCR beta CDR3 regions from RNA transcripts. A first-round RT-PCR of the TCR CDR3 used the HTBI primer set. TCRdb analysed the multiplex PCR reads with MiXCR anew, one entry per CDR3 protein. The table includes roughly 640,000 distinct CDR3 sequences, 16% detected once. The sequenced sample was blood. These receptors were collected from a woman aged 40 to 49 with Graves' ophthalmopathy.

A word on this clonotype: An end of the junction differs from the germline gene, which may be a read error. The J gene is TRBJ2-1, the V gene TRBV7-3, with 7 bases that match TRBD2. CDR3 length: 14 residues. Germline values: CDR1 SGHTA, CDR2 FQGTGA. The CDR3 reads CASSLSGDYDEQFF. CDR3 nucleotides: TGTGCCAGCAGCTTATCGGGGGACTACGATGAGCAGTTCTTC.

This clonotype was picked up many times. The DNA of the CDR3 is TGCAGCGTTGAGGGACACGAGAACACTGAAGCTTTCTTT. Amino acid sequence: CSVEGHENTEAFF. The chain recombines TRBV29-1 with TRBJ1-1; tentatively, D is TRBD1 (6 bases). CDR1 and CDR2 from the germline V gene are SQVTM and ANQGSEA. The CDR3 consists of 13 residues. Deletions cut 3 bases from V and 1 base from J, with 9 bases between.

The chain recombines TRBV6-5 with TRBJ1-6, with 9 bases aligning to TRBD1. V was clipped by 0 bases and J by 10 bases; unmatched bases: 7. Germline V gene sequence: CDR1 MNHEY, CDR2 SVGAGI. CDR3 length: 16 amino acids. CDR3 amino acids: CASSYSAGTGISPLHF. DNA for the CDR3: TGTGCCAGCAGTTACTCAGCCGGGACAGGGATATCACCCCTCCACTTT.

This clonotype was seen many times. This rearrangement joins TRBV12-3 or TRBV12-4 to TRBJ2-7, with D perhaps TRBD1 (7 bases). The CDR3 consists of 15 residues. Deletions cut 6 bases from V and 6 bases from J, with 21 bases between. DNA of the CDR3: TGTGCCAGCAGCCATAAGCCCAGGGGGGTTCCCGAGCAGTACTTC. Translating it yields CASSHKPRGVPEQYF.

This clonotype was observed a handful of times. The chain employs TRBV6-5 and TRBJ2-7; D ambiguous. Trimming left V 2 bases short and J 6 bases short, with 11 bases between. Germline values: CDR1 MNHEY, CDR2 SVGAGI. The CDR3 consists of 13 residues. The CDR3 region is CASSYAYLGEQYF. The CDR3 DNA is TGTGCCAGCAGTTACGCTTATTTGGGCGAGCAGTACTTC.

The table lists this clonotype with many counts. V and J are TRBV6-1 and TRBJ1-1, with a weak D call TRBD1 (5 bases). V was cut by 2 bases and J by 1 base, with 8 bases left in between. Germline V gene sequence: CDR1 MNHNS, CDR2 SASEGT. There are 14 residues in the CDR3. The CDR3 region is CASSERGWNTEAFF. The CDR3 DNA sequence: TGTGCCAGCAGTGAACGGGGCTGGAACACTGAAGCTTTCTTT.

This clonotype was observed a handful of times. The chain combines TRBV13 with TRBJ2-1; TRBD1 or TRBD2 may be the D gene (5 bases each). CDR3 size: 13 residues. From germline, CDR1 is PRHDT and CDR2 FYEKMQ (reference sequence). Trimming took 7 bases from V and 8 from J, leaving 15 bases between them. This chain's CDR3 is CASTWALGDEQFF. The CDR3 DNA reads TGTGCCAGCACTTGGGCTCTGGGGGATGAGCAGTTCTTC.

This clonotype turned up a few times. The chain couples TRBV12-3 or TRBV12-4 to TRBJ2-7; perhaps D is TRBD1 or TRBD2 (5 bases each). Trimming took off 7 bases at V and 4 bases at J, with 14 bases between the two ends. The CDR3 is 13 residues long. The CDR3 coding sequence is TGTGCCAGCACCTCCGGGACCCTTTACGAGCAGTACTTC. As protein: CASTSGTLYEQYF.

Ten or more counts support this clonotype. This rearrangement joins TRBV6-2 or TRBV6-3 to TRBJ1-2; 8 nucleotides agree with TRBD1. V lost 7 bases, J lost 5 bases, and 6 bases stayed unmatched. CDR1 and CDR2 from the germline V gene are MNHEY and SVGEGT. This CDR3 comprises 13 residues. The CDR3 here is CASTRGPGYGYTF. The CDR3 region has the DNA TGTGCCAGCACCAGGGGGCCTGGGTATGGCTACACCTTC.

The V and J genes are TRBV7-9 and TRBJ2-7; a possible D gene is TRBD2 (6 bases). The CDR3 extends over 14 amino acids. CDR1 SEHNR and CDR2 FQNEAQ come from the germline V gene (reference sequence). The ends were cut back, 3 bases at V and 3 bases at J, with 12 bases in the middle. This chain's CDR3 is CASSLVVGGYEQYF. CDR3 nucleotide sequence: TGTGCCAGCAGCTTGGTTGTCGGGGGCTACGAGCAGTACTTC.

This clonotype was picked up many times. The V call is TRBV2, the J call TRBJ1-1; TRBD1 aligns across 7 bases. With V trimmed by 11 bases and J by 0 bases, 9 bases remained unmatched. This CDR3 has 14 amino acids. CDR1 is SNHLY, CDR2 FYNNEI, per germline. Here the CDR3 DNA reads TGTGCCTCCTCCACCGGGACAGTGAACACTGAAGCTTTCTTT. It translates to CASSTGTVNTEAFF.

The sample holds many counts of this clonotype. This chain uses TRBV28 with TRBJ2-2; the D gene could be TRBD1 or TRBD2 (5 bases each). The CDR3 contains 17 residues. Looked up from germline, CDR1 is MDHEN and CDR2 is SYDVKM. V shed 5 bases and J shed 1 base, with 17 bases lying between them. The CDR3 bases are TGTGCCAGCAGTCCCCCCGGGACCCGGGGGAACACCGGGGAGCTGTTTTTT. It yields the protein CASSPPGTRGNTGELFF.

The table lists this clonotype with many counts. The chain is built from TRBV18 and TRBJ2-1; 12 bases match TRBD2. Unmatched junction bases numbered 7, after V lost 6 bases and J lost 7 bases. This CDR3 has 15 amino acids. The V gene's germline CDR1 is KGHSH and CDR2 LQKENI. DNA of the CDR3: TGTGCCAGCTCCCAGACTAGCGGGAGTAGTAATGAGCAGTTCTTC. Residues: CASSQTSGSSNEQFF.

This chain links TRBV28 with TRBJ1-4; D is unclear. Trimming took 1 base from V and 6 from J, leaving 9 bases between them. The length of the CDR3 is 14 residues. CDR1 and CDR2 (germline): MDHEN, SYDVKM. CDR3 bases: TGTGCCAGCAGTTTATACAGCAGTTATGAAAAACTGTTTTTT. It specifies CASSLYSSYEKLFF.

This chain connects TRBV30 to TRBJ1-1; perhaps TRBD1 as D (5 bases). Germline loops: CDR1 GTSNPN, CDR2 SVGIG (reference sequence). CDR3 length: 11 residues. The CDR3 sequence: CDCQGYTEAFF. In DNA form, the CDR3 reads TGTGACTGCCAGGGATACACTGAAGCTTTCTTT.

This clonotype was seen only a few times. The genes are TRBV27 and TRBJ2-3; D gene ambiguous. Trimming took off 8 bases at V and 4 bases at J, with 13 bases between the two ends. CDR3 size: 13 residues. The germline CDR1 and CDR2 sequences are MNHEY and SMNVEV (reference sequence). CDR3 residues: CASPSTWADTQYF. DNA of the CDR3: TGTGCCAGCCCCTCAACCTGGGCAGATACGCAGTATTTT.

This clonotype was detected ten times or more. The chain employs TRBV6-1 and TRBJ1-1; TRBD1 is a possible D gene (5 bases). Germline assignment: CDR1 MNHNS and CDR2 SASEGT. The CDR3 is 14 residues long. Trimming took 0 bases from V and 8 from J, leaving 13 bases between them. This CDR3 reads CASSEAPGDLEAFF. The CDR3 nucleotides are TGTGCCAGCAGTGAAGCGCCGGGGGACCTCGAAGCTTTCTTT.

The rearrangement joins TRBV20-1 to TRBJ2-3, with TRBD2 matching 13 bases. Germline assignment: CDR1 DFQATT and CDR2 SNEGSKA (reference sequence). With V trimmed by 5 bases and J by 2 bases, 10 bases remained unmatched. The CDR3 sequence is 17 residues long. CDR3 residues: CSARRGTSGNFTDTQYF. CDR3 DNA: TGCAGTGCTCGACGCGGGACTAGCGGGAATTTCACAGATACGCAGTATTTT.